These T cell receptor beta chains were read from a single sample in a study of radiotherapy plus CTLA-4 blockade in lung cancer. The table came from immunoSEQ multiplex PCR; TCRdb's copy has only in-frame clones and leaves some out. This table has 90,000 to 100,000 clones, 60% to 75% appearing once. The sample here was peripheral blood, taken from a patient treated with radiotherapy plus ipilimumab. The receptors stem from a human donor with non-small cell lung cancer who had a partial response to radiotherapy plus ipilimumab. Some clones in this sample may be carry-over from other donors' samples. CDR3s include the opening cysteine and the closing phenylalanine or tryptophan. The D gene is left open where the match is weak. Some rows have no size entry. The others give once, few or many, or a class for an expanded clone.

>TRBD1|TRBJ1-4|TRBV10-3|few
TGTGCCACACGGACAGGAGATGAAAAACTGTTTTTT
CATRTGDEKLFF
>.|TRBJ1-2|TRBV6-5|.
TGTGCCAGCCGGGGAGACTATGGCTACACCTTC
CASRGDYGYTF
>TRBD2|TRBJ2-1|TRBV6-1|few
TGTGCCAGCACCCATGGGGCTAGCGGGAGAGCTGAGCAGTTCTTC
CASTHGASGRAEQFF
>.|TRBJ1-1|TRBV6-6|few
TGTGCCAGCAAACAGGGTAAGAGTTTACGCACTGAAGCTTTCTTT
CASKQGKSLRTEAFF
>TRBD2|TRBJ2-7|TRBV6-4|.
TGTGCCAGCAGTGTAGAGCGGGGGGCCCACGAGCAGTACTTC
CASSVERGAHEQYF
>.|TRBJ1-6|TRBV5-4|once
TGTGCCAGCAGCTTGGAAAGATCGAGGTCACCCCTCCACTTT
CASSLERSRSPLHF
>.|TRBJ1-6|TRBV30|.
TGTGCCTGGCAGGGTAGGAATTCACCCCTCCACTTT
CAWQGRNSPLHF
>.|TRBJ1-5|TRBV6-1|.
TGTGCCAGCAGTGCCGCCGGGAGAAATAGGTATCAGCCCCAGCATTTT
CASSAAGRNRYQPQHF
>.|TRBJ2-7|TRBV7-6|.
TGTGCCAGCAGTCCCCGTAGGGGCGCGGGGGAGCAGTACTTC
CASSPRRGAGEQYF
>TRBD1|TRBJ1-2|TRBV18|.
TGTGCCAGCTCACCACCTAACAGGGGGCTTGGCTACACCTTC
CASSPPNRGLGYTF
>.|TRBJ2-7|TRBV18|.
TGTGCCAGCTCACCTGACAGTTCCTACGAGCAGTACTTC
CASSPDSSYEQYF
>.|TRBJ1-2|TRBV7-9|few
TGTGCCAGCAGCTTAAGGGGATCTAACTATGGCTACACCTTC
CASSLRGSNYGYTF
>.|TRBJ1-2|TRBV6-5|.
TGTGCCAGCAGTTACCGGGGGTTTGGCTACACCTTC
CASSYRGFGYTF
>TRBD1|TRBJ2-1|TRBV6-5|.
TGTGCCAGCAGTTCCCCGGGACAGGGGGGGGATGAGCAGTTCTTC
CASSSPGQGGDEQFF
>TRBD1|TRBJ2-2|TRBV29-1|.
TGCAGCGTCCCTGTCCCGGGACAGAGACAGGGGTACACCGGGGAGCTGTTTTTT
CSVPVPGQRQGYTGELFF
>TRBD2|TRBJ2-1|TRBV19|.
TGTGCCAGTAGGCATCTAGCGGGAGACGGTGAGCAGTTCTTC
CASRHLAGDGEQFF
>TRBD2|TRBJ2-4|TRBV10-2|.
TGCGCCAGCAGTGAGGCGAGCGCAGGCCGGGGGGAGGCCAAAAACATTCAGTACTTC
CASSEASAGRGEAKNIQYF
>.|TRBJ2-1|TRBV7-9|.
TGTGCCAGCAGCTTTACCGCGGTCGGTGAGCAGTTCTTC
CASSFTAVGEQFF
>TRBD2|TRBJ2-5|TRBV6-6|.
TGTGCCAGCAGTTTTATTAGCGGGAGTGTCCTAGAGACCCAGTACTTC
CASSFISGSVLETQYF
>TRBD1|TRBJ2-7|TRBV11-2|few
TGTGCCAGCAGCTGGGGACAGGGGCCCTACGAGCAGTACTTC
CASSWGQGPYEQYF
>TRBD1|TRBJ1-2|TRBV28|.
TGTGCCAGCAGTTTGGGGACAGATAACTATGGCTACACCTTC
CASSLGTDNYGYTF
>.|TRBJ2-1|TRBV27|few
TGTGCCAGCATACCAGCGGACAATGAGCAGTTCTTC
CASIPADNEQFF
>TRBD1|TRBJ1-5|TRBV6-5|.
TGTGCCACCCGGGACAGGGGGTTCAATCAGCCCCAGCATTTT
CATRDRGFNQPQHF
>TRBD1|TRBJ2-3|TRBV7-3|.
TGTGCCAGCAGCCCCTCGGGACAGGGGTTTGATACGCAGTATTTT
CASSPSGQGFDTQYF
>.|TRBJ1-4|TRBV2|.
TGTGCCAGCAGTGATGTGGGGGCCACTAATGAAAAACTGTTTTTT
CASSDVGATNEKLFF
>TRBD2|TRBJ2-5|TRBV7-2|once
TGTGCCAGCAGCTTAGTAGCGGGGGTGAAAGAGACCCAGTACTTC
CASSLVAGVKETQYF
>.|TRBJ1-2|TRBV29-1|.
TGCAGCGTGGGCCAGGGAACGGACTATGGCTACACCTTC
CSVGQGTDYGYTF
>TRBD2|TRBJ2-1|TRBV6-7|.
TGTGCCAGCAGTTACTGTGGGACTAGGGGGTACAATGAGCAGTTCTTC
CASSYCGTRGYNEQFF
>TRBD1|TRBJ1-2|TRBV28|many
TGTGCCAGCAGCAAGCTCACACGGGACAGAAACTATGGCTACACCTTC
CASSKLTRDRNYGYTF
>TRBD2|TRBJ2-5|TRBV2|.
TGTGCCAGCAGTGCCAGGACTAGCGGGGCCCAGGGGGAGACCCAGTACTTC
CASSARTSGAQGETQYF
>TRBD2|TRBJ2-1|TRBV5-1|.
TGCGCCAGCAGCTACTCCGGGAGGGTCGGTGAGCAGTTCTTC
CASSYSGRVGEQFF
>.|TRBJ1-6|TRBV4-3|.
TGCGCCAGCCGCACCCAGGGCAGCAATTCACCCCTCCACTTT
CASRTQGSNSPLHF
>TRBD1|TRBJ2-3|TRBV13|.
TGTGCCAGCAGCAACGATGGACAGGGTAATACGCAGTATTTT
CASSNDGQGNTQYF
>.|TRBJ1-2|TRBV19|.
TGTGCCAGTAGTATAGATTGGGTCGGGGGCTACACCTTC
CASSIDWVGGYTF
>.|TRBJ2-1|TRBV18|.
TGTGCCAGCTCACCGACAGTGGCCGGGTACAATGAGCAGTTCTTC
CASSPTVAGYNEQFF
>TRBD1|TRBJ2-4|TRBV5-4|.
TGTGCCAGCAGCACCGGACAGGTCAAAAACATTCAGTACTTC
CASSTGQVKNIQYF
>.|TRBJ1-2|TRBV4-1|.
TGCGCCAGTAGCCGATCGGTTGCCGCGGGGGGCTACACCTTC
CASSRSVAAGGYTF
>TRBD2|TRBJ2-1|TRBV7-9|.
TGTGCCAGCAGCTTAAAACTAGCGGGAGTAGTTGAGCAGTTCTTC
CASSLKLAGVVEQFF
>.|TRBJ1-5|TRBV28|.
TGTGCCAGCAGTTCTGAGCAGCCCCAGCATTTT
CASSSEQPQHF
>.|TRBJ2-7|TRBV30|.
TGTGCCTGGAGTGTATGGAGGACAGTCTCCTACGAGCAGTACTTC
CAWSVWRTVSYEQYF
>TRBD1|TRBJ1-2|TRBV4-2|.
TGTGCCAGCAGCCAAGCGGGACAGCTCCCTTATGGCTACACCTTC
CASSQAGQLPYGYTF